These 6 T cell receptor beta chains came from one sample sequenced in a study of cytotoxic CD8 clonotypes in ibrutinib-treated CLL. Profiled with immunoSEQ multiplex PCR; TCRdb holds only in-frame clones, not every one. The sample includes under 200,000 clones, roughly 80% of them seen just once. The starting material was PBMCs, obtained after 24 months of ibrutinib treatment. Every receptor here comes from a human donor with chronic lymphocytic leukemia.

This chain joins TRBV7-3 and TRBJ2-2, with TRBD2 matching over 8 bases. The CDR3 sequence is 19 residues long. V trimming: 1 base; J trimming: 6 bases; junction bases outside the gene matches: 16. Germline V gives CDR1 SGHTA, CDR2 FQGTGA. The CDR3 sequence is CASSLMGLAGMGSAGELFF. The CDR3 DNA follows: TGTGCCAGCAGCTTAATGGGGCTAGCGGGTATGGGGAGTGCCGGGGAGCTGTTTTTT.

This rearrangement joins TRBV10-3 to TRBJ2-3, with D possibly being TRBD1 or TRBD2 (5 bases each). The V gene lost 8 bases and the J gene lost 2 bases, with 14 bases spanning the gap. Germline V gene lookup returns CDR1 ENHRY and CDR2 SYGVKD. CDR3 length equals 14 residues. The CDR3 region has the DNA TGTGCCATCTCTCAGGGCCTAGCCACAGATACGCAGTATTTT. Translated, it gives CAISQGLATDTQYF.

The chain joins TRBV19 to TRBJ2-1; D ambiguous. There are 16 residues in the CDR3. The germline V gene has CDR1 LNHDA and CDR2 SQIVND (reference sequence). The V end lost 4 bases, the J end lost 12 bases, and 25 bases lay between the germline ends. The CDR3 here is CASSSLMDPFLLRQFF. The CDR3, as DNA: TGTGCCAGTAGTAGCCTTATGGATCCCTTTTTGCTCCGGCAGTTCTTC.

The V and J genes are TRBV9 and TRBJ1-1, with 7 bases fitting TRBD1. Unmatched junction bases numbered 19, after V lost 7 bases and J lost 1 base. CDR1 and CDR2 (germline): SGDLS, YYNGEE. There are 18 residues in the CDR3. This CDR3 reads CASSEVGQPSGRNTEAFF. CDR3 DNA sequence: TGTGCCAGCTCCGAAGTGGGACAGCCTTCCGGAAGGAACACTGAAGCTTTCTTT. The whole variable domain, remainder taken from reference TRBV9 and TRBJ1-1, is DSGVTQTPKHLITATGQRVTLRCSPRSGDLSVYWYQQSLDQGLQFLIQYYNGEERAKGNILERFSAQQFPDLHSELNLSSLELGDSALYFCASSEVGQPSGRNTEAFFGQGTRLTVV.

In DNA form, the CDR3 reads TGTGCCAGTTCGACAGGATTTAATGAAAAACTGTTTTTT. Amino acid sequence: CASSTGFNEKLFF. This sequence joins TRBV7-9 and TRBJ1-4; the D gene is possibly TRBD1 (6 bases). The length of the CDR3 is 13 residues. V lost 9 bases and J 4 bases, leaving 12 bases between the germline ends. The V gene's germline CDR1 is SEHNR and CDR2 FQNEAQ (reference sequence).

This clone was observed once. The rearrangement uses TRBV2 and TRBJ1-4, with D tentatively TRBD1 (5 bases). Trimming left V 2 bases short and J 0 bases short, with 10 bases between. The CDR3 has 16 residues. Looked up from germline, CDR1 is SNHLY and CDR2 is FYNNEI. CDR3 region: CASSERRGATNEKLFF. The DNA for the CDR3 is TGTGCCAGCAGTGAAAGGAGGGGTGCAACTAATGAAAAACTGTTTTTT.